The present entry profiles one T cell receptor (beta chain) with its context. This clone has a single count. Its antigen is not yet known. Base-call qualities are not available, and no considerably larger clone is one nucleotide away. These data are taken from a study of cytomegalovirus exposure and HLA in healthy donors (dated 2017 in TCRdb). Notes on the research overall: According to an earlier analysis of 550 to 700 of the donors, about 179 million T cells yielded roughly 110 million unique TCR beta sequences and more than 250 Gb of sequence data. Because of strong linkage in the cohort, roughly five DR-DQ haplotypes were treated as single units for association and clustering. Every discovery cohort repertoire had been produced on one sequencing platform. An earlier analysis of several hundred of the donors used high-throughput TCR beta sequencing to judge whether each TCR beta V gene segment behaved as functional or pseudogenic. The aim of the study was to test whether cataloging public T cell receptors could identify signatures of past pathogen exposure. In a later genetic analysis, genome-wide SNP genotypes for about 65% of the roughly 700 donors were used, and that subset was treated as a discovery cohort. Of the approximately 400 genotyped donors, over 80% were placed in the genetic ancestry cluster associated with self-reported Caucasian donors. Among 300 to 500 genotyped donors of the cohort, an average of approximately 240,000 unique TCR beta nucleotide sequences was sequenced per donor, of which roughly 18% were non-productive. Donor age, sex, ethnicity and CMV serostatus were compiled alongside the repertoire data. Class I and class II HLA loci were covered by the typing at four-digit resolution. In a later analysis, previously published TCR beta repertoires from 666 donors were re-analyzed and high-resolution HLA genotyping was added so that TCR occurrence patterns could be studied. An early release covering 550 to 650 HLA-typed donors comprised about 310 gigabases of sequencing data and tens of millions of unique TCR sequences. The study profiled the T cell repertoires of approximately 700 subjects by immunosequencing and related them to cytomegalovirus serostatus. High-throughput TCR immunosequencing, statistical association of individual TCRs with disease status, and machine learning were combined to predict cytomegalovirus infection status. The number of donors typed differed by locus, with roughly 629-640 for A, B, C, DRB1 and DQB1, approximately 500 for DQA1, approximately 580 for DPA1, and over 400 for DPB1. Rather than using new phenotypic data, the later analysis identified candidate immune exposures from TCR beta sequences and from how often those sequences occurred across donors. In addition to the first cohort of around 670 subjects, a separate validation cohort of 120 different subjects was used.

V and J are trimmed by 4 bases and 1 base, and the gene matches miss 3 bases of the junction. There are 14 amino acids in the CDR3, from cysteine to phenylalanine inclusive. CDR3 DNA is the only sequence kept; it has 42 bases, read in frame from the first base. The germline V gene provides CDR1 SGHDT and CDR2 YYEEEE. The study at large found these results: Because HLA typing was missing for some donors at each locus, association tests included only the typed subset. Specific HLA alleles were associated with some 15,000 TCR beta sequences at a false discovery rate of 0.05 in a later analysis. The classifier was reported to diagnose cytomegalovirus status with high specificity and sensitivity in both the original and validation cohorts. Correlated functional status among segregating V segments might reflect linkage disequilibrium, but an unknown experimental factor could not be ruled out. Assigning TCR associations to individual alleles was difficult when HLA alleles, especially DR and DQ, strongly co-occurred. In a later analysis, the rate of TCR association differed among HLA loci, with DRB1 alleles having the most associated TCRs and HLA-C alleles having the fewest. A group of highly shared sequence variants was considered likely to be a technical artifact of the sequencing pipeline. A later genetic analysis associated a missense DCLRE1C variant with V-gene and J-gene trimming of TCR beta chains, and an independent cohort replicated the association. The authors suggested that the approach could potentially be extended to other disease states and immunological phenotypes. The cohort was sequenced for TCR beta chains only, and without alpha or paired-chain data the features that could be detected were limited. A later analysis found that most CMV-associated TCR beta chains appeared HLA-restricted, with HLA associations seemingly driven largely by CMV exposure. Across donors, most TCR sequences were observed very rarely, whereas some public TCRs were present in many individuals. The presence/absence analyses assumed that sequencing depth was roughly uniform across donors, and that assumption may not be true. In the study, some 160 TCR beta chains were listed as associated with cytomegalovirus. A later analysis reported that several top co-occurrence clusters appeared linked to parvovirus B19, influenza, CMV and Epstein-Barr virus. In vitro tests confirmed that a few of the cytomegalovirus-associated TCR beta chains recognize cytomegalovirus antigens. About 17 rarely observed V segments, including chromosome 9 orphons, were excluded from the earlier analysis of 550 to 700 of the donors because counts were too low. Some IMGT-functional V segments, including TRBV6-2 and TRBV6-3, could not be told apart with the 87-base-pair reads, so those segments were excluded. A further reported finding was that TCR beta sequences accurately predicted the HLA-A and HLA-B alleles for most subjects in the first cohort. A later genetic analysis reported fewer N-insertions in productive TCRs among donors in an Asian-associated ancestry cluster than the approximately 700-donor mean. In an earlier analysis of approximately 590 of the donors, most TCR beta V segments were observed in productive rearrangements about 87% or about 30% of the time, broadly matching IMGT annotations. Compared with equally common non-associated chains, HLA-associated TCR beta chains in a later analysis were more clonally expanded and had lower generation probabilities. Immune exposure information for the cohort was limited to CMV serostatus.

Libraries were prepared through the immunoSEQ multiplex PCR assay. The multiplex PCR relied on a mix of 60 forward primers for TCR Vbeta segments and 13 reverse primers for TCR Jbeta segments. The CDR3 region of rearranged TCR beta genes was amplified from genomic DNA by a multiplex PCR assay. On the Illumina HiSeq System, the amplified TCR beta libraries were sequenced as 87-base-pair reads. The original pipeline was this. Across the roughly 640 repertoires, a later analysis counted 80 million or so unique TCR beta chains, some 11 million of which were shared by at least two donors. A nearest-neighbor algorithm error-corrected the raw reads and collapsed the reads into unique sequences, merging closely related sequences to remove PCR and sequencing errors. Alignment of CDR3 sequences to IMGT reference sequences was used to assign V, D and J gene segments. For a sequence to be retained, a match of at least six nucleotides was required to both a V gene segment and a J gene segment. Rearrangements were classified as productive when the CDR3 lacked stop codons and remained in frame with V and J, and all other rearrangements were classified as non-productive. CDR3 was defined according to IMGT convention as the region running from the second conserved V-encoded cysteine to the conserved J-encoded phenylalanine. In an earlier analysis of more than 550 of the donors, sequences lacking an unambiguous match to a single V gene segment were excluded. In an earlier analysis of several hundred of the donors, V segments were called functional above 56.7% productive rearrangements and were called segregating when the between-donor standard deviation exceeded 5%. A statistical classification framework was developed to diagnose cytomegalovirus status using the catalog of TCR beta chain sequences. V and J gene assignment, in a later analysis, came from comparing TCR nucleotide sequences with IMGT/GENE-DB human TR gene sequences. The TCRdist pipeline was used in a later analysis to assign CDR3 sequences and most-parsimonious VDJ recombination scenarios. In a later analysis, each TCR beta chain was defined by its CDR3 amino acid sequence together with its V-gene family, and reads without a unique V-gene family were excluded. In a later analysis, 500 to 650 highly shared, low-generation-probability nucleotide sequences were removed to address suspected cross-contamination and a sequencing artifact. In a later analysis, a clonal expansion index for each public chain was calculated from normalized within-repertoire ranks of inferred template counts. In a later analysis, generation probabilities were computed with a VDJ recombination model fitted to out-of-frame rearrangements, and the resulting probabilities were checked against IGoR. A later analysis scored TCR-TCR, TCR-HLA and TCR-CMV co-occurrence with hypergeometric tests, applying a repertoire-size bias correction to TCR pairs. False discovery rates were estimated in a later analysis by permuting HLA or CMV assignments 20 times. In a later analysis, co-occurring TCRs were grouped using DBSCAN, and TCRdist sequence similarity was added for clustering within HLA-allele-positive subsets. For co-occurrence clustering, repertoires with fewer than 30,000 or more than 120,000 public chains were excluded, along with five repertoires with anomalous nucleotide sharing. In TCRdb, the immuneACCESS table is reduced to in-frame sequences with V and J assigned. These tables do not hold every clone; where another copy was compared, an unresolved V gene accounts for under half, and the others remain unexplained. That table supplies the V and J calls and clone size; D and trimming were determined from the DNA. Within this sample are 250,000 to 350,000 clones, with more than 80% of them counted one time only. The ten most abundant clones make up roughly 4% of the sample.

The cohort was made up of 650 to 700 healthy bone marrow donors. At the time of sampling, every cohort member was nominally healthy, though immune exposures that went unrecorded were likely present. The donor tested CMV seropositive and was one of the 289 seropositive cohort members. Every donor gave a peripheral blood sample, and the peripheral blood mononuclear cells from that sample were used for TCR beta sequencing. The Qiagen DNeasy Blood Extraction Kit was used to extract genomic DNA from the blood cell samples. The sequence is built from TRBV5-6 and TRBJ2-3; 7 bases in between match TRBD2. The TCR sequence derives from a man between 40 and 49 years old in good health and CMV-seropositive. Sequencing input: PBMCs. The DNA sequence is given as TGTGCCAGCAGCGGGAGGGCCCGCACAGATACGCAGTATTTT. Its translation is CASSGRARTDTQYF.